The entry below describes one T cell receptor beta chain. Its antigen remains unknown. An Oncomine TCR Beta short-read assay was used to sequence the DNA from cultured CD4+ T cells. One entry per CDR3 protein results from TCRdb running MiXCR on the PCR reads. The sample yields about 20,000 distinct CDR3 sequences, about three fifths seen once. The source of the sample is a study of vaccination and CD4 T cells after COVID-19. Germline-derived CDR1 and CDR2 are SNHLY and FYNNEI. With 9 bases removed from V and 0 bases from J, the gap between germline ends came to 6 bases. The CDR3 extends over 13 amino acids. This sample's treatment: approximately 10-day PBMC culture with coronavirus spike peptide pools or control peptides (ViraFEST assay).

The V call is TRBV2, the J call TRBJ2-6; D remains unclear. The TCR was taken from a human donor who had recovered from COVID-19. The sample consisted of CD4+ T cells from blood, cultured in vitro, taken before SARS-CoV-2 vaccination. In DNA, the CDR3 is TGTGCCAGGGAAGGCTCTGGGGCCAACGTCCTGACTTTC. This translates into CAREGSGANVLTF.